This T cell receptor beta chain originates from a study of blood T cell repertoires in COVID-19. Study in general: Specimens from acute and convalescent COVID-19 originated in the United States, Italy and Spain. PBMCs, B-cell-depleted T cells, or T cells provided the cDNA or gDNA that made up the material.

Original data processing: Using reference gene primer amplification, nucleated cell counts were estimated. The assay was immunoSEQ multiplex PCR, and TCRdb's table has in-frame clones only and misses some. That table supplies the V and J calls and clone size; D and trimming were determined from the DNA. The repertoire includes 350,000 or so clones, around 89% of them detected once, and approximately 7% sits in the top ten. The TCR comes from a man younger than 35 with active or convalescent COVID-19. Sequencing input: peripheral blood.

The CDR3 bases are TGTGCCAGCAGTTACTTTCCGGGACAGGGCACCTACGAGCAGTACTTC. Translation: CASSYFPGQGTYEQYF. This sequence joins TRBV6-2 or TRBV6-3 and TRBJ2-7; 9 nucleotides match TRBD1. V was clipped by 1 base and J by 2 bases; unmatched bases: 6. This CDR3 is 16 amino acids long. Germline loops: CDR1 MNHEY, CDR2 SVGEGT.